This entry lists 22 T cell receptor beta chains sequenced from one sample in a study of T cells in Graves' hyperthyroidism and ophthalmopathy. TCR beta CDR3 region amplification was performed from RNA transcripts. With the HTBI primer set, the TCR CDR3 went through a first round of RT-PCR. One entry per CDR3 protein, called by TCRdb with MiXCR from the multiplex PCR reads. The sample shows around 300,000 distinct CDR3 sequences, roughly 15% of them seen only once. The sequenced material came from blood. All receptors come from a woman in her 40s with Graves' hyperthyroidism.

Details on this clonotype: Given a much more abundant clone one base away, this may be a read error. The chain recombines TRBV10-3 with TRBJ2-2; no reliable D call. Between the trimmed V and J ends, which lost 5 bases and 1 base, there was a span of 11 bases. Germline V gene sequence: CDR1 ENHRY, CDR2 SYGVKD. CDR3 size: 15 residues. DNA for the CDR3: TGTGCCATCAGTCCGGGCATAGGGAACACCGGGGAGCTGTTTTTT. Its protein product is CAISPGIGNTGELFF.

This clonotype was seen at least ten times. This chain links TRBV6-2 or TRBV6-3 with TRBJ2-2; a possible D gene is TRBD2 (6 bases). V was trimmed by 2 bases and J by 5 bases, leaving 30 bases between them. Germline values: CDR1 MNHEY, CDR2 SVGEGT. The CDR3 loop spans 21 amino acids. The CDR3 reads CASSYPRGAGGPLSPTGELFF. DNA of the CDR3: TGTGCCAGCAGTTACCCTCGGGGAGCCGGAGGGCCGCTAAGTCCAACCGGGGAGCTGTTTTTT.

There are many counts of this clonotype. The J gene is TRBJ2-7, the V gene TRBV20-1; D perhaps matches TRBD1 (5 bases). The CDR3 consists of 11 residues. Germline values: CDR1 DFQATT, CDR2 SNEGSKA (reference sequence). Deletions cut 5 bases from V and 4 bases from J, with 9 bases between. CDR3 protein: CSAFDSYEQYF. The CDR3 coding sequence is TGCAGTGCTTTCGACAGTTACGAGCAGTACTTC.

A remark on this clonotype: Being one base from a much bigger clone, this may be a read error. Written as DNA, the CDR3 is TGTGCCAGCAGTTCTACAGGGTGCCTGAACACTGAAGCTTTCTTT. This gives the protein CASSSTGCLNTEAFF. V gene TRBV6-2 or TRBV6-3 combines with J gene TRBJ1-1, with D perhaps TRBD1 (6 bases). V dropped 4 bases and J dropped 0 bases, with 12 bases sitting between them. The CDR3 covers 15 residues. CDR1 is MNHEY, CDR2 SVGEGT, per germline.

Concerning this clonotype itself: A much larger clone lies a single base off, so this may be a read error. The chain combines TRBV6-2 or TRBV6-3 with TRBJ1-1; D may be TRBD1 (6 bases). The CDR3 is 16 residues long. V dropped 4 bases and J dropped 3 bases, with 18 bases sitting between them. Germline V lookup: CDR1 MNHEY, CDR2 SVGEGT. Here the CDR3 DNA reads TGTGCCAGCAGTTGGGGAGGGGGGGGCGCGTACACTGAAGCTTTCTTT. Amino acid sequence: CASSWGGGGAYTEAFF.

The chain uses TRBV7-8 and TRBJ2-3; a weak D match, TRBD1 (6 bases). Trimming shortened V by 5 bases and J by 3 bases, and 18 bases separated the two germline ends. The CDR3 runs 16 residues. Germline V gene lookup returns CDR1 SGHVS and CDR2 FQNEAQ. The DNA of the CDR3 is TGTGCCAGCAGCCCTTACAGGGTCCTGCGGACAGATACGCAGTATTTT. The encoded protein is CASSPYRVLRTDTQYF.

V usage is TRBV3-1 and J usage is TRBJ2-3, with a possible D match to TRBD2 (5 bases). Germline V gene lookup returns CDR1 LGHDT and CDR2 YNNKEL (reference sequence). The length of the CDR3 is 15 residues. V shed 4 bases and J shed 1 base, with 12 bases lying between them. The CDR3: CASSPPGGRTDTQYF. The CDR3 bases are TGTGCCAGCAGCCCCCCTGGAGGACGCACAGATACGCAGTATTTT.

As DNA, the CDR3 is TGTGCCAGTGCCGGGACCGCTGGAAACACCATATATTTT. Its protein is CASAGTAGNTIYF. The chain couples TRBV19 to TRBJ1-3; D perhaps matches TRBD1 (5 bases). CDR1 LNHDA and CDR2 SQIVND come from the germline V gene (reference sequence). Deletions cut 8 bases from V and 2 bases from J, with 10 bases between. The CDR3 totals 13 residues.

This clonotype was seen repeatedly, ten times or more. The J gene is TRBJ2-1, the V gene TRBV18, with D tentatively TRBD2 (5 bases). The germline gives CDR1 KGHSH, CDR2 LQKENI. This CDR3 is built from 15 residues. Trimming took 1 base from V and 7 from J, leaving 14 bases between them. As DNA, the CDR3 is TGTGCCAGCTCACCACAAACAGATCCGGGAAATGAGCAGTTCTTC. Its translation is CASSPQTDPGNEQFF.

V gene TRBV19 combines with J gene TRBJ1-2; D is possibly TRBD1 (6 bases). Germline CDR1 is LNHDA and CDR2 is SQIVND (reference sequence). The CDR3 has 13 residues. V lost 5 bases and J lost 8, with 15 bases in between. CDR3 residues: CASSPRTVGGYTF. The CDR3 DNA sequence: TGTGCCAGTAGTCCGCGGACAGTCGGAGGCTACACCTTC.

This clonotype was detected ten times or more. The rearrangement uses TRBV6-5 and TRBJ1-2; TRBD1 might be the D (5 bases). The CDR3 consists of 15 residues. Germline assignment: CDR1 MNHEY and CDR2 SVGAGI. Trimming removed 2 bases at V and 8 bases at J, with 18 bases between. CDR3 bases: TGTGCCAGCAGTTACCTTCTGGGAGGGGCGCAAGGCTACACCTTC. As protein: CASSYLLGGAQGYTF.

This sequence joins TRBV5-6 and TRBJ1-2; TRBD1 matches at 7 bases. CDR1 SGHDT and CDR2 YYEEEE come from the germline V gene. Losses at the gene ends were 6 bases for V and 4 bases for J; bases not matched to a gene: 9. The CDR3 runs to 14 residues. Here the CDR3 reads CASTPRTGLYGYTF. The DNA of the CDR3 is TGTGCCAGCACTCCCCGGACAGGACTCTATGGCTACACCTTC.

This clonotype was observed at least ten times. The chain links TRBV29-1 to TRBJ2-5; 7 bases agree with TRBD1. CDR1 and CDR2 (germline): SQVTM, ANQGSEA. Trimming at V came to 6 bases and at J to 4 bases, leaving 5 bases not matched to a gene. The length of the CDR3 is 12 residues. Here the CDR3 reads CSVLTGTETQYF. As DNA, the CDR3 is TGCAGCGTGTTGACAGGGACAGAGACCCAGTACTTC.

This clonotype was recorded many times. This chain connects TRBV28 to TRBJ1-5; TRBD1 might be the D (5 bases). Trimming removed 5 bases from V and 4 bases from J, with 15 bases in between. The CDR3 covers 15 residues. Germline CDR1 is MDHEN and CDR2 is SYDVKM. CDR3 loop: CASSPRQLQNQPQHF. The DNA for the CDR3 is TGTGCCAGCAGTCCACGACAGCTACAGAATCAGCCCCAGCATTTT.

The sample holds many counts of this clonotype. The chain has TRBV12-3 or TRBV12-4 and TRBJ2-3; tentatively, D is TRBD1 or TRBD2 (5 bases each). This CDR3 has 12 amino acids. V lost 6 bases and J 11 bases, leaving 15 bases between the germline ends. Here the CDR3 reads CASRNGTPVQYF. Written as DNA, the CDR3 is TGTGCCAGCAGGAACGGGACCCCCGTGCAGTATTTT.

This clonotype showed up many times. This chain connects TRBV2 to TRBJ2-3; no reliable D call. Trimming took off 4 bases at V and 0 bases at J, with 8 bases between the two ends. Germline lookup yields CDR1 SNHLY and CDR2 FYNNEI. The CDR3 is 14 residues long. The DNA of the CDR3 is TGTGCCAGCAGTGTTCCCGTGAGCACAGATACGCAGTATTTT. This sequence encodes CASSVPVSTDTQYF.

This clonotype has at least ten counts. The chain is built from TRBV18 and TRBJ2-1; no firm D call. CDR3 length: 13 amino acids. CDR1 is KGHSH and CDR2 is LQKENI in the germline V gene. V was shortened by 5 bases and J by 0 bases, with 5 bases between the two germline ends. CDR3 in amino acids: CASSAVSYNEQFF. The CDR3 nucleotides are TGTGCCAGCTCAGCGGTCTCCTACAATGAGCAGTTCTTC.

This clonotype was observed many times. The CDR3 DNA reads as TGTGCCAGCATCGGCGGCGCCGCCGAGCAGTACTTC. Translating it yields CASIGGAAEQYF. The chain links TRBV6-1 to TRBJ2-7; D is ambiguous. Per germline, CDR1 MNHNS and CDR2 SASEGT. Between the trimmed V and J ends, which lost 7 bases and 6 bases, there was a span of 13 bases. The CDR3 length is 12 residues.

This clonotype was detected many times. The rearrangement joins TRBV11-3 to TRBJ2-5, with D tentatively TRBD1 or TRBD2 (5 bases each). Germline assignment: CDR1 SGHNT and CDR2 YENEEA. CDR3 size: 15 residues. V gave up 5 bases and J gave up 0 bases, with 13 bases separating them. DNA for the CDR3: TGTGCCAGCAGCCAAGGGGACCTTAACCAAGAGACCCAGTACTTC. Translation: CASSQGDLNQETQYF.

CDR3 sequence reads: CASSALFGGEEKLFF. The CDR3 DNA reads as TGTGCCAGCAGCGCCCTTTTCGGGGGGGAAGAAAAACTGTTTTTT. The chain has TRBV28 and TRBJ1-4; D perhaps matches TRBD1 (5 bases). The CDR3 totals 15 residues. Germline CDR1 reads MDHEN; CDR2 reads SYDVKM. The V end was cut by 6 bases, the J end by 8 bases, with 19 bases between.

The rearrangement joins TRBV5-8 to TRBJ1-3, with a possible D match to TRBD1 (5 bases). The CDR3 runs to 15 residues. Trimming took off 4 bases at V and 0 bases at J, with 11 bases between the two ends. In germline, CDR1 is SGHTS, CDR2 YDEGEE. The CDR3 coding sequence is TGTGCCAGCAGCCAGACAGCCGACTCTGGAAACACCATATATTTT. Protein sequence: CASSQTADSGNTIYF.

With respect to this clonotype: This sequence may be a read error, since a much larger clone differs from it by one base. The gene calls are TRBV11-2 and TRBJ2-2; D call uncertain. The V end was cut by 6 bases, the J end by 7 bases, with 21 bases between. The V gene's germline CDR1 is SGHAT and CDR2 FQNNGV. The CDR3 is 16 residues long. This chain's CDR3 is CASSAQRVLAGGELFF. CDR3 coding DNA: TGTGCCAGCAGTGCACAAAGGGTGCTGGCTGGCGGGGAGCTGTTTTTT.